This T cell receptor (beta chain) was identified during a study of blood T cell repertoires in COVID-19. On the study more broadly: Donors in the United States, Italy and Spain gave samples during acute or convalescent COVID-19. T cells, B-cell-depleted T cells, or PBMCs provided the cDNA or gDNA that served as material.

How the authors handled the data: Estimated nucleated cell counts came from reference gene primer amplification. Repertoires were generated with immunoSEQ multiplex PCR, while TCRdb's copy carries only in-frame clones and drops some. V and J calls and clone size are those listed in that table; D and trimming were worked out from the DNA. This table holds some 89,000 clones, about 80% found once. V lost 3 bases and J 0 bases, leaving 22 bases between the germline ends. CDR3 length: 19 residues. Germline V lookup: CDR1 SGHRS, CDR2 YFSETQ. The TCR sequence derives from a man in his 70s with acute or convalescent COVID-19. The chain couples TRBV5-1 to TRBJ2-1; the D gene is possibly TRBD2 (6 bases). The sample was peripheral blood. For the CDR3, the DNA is TGCGCCAGCAGCTCCTGGTTAGGGACGGTCGGGAGCTCCTACAATGAGCAGTTCTTC. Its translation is CASSSWLGTVGSSYNEQFF.